A single sample is the source of the 13 T cell receptor beta chains below, sequenced in a study of blood T cell repertoires in COVID-19. Produced via immunoSEQ multiplex PCR; TCRdb's table is partial and in-frame only. Seen here are over 100,000 clones, about 89% observed once, and the top ten hold under 2.5%. The sample consisted of peripheral blood. These receptors were taken from a man aged 45-65 years with active COVID-19.

The chain has TRBV7-6 and TRBJ2-1, with 8 bases identical to TRBD2. Per germline, CDR1 SGHVS and CDR2 FNYEAQ. V gave up 5 bases and J gave up 4 bases; unmatched junction bases: 4. This CDR3 has 14 residues. CDR3 sequence (DNA): TGTGCCAGCAGCGAGACTAGCGTATACAATGAGCAGTTCTTC. This sequence encodes CASSETSVYNEQFF. The full variable domain, rest sourced from reference TRBV7-6 and TRBJ2-1, is GAGVSQSPRYKVTKRGQDVALRCDPISGHVSLYWYRQALGQGPEFLTYFNYEAQQDKSGLPNDRFSAERPEGSISTLTIQRTEQRDSAMYRCASSETSVYNEQFFGPGTRLTVL.

The chain has TRBV4-2 and TRBJ1-5; D gene unclear. This CDR3 has 14 amino acids. V dropped 0 bases and J dropped 2 bases, with 5 bases sitting between them. The germline V gene encodes CDR1 LGHNA and CDR2 YNFKEQ. The CDR3 loop is CASSQDGGNQPQHF. The CDR3 nucleotides read TGTGCCAGCAGCCAAGACGGGGGCAATCAGCCCCAGCATTTT.

This chain links TRBV7-8 with TRBJ1-1; tentative D call: TRBD1 (5 bases). Trimming took off 6 bases at V and 4 bases at J, with 18 bases between the two ends. Germline V gene sequence: CDR1 SGHVS, CDR2 FQNEAQ. The CDR3 spans 15 residues. This CDR3 reads CASRRVRGWGTEAFF. In DNA, the CDR3 is TGTGCCAGCAGGCGCGTTAGGGGATGGGGCACTGAAGCTTTCTTT.

This rearrangement joins TRBV3-1 (or the pseudogene TRBV3-2) to TRBJ1-4; TRBD1 might be the D (6 bases). The CDR3 is made up of 14 amino acids. Looked up from germline, CDR1 is LGHDT and CDR2 is YNNKEL (reference sequence). The V end lost 4 bases, the J end lost 7 bases, and 13 bases lay between the germline ends. This CDR3 reads CASSRLGAGEKLFF. CDR3 DNA sequence: TGTGCCAGCAGCCGACTGGGGGCAGGTGAAAAACTGTTTTTT.

The chain employs TRBV19 and TRBJ1-2, with D hard to call. Germline CDR1 reads LNHDA; CDR2 reads SQIVND (reference sequence). This CDR3 region has 15 residues. V was cut by 5 bases and J by 8 bases, with 21 bases left in between. The CDR3 spells CASSVPGLVTYGYTF. DNA for the CDR3: TGTGCCAGTAGTGTTCCGGGTTTGGTTACCTACGGCTACACCTTC.

The chain joins TRBV28 to TRBJ1-1, with D perhaps matching TRBD1 (6 bases). Trimming took off 6 bases at V and 3 bases at J, with 11 bases between the two ends. CDR3 length equals 13 residues. Germline V gene sequence: CDR1 MDHEN, CDR2 SYDVKM. In DNA form, the CDR3 reads TGTGCCAGCAGGGACAGACCATACACTGAAGCTTTCTTT. This gives the protein CASRDRPYTEAFF.

CDR3 sequence reads: CASSFFTGQEAFF. CDR3 DNA: TGTGCCAGCAGTTTTTTCACAGGACAAGAAGCTTTCTTT. This chain joins TRBV12-3 or TRBV12-4 and TRBJ1-1, with D perhaps matching TRBD1 (5 bases). This CDR3 contains 13 residues. Deletions cut 3 bases from V and 8 bases from J, with 13 bases between.

This chain links TRBV11-1 with TRBJ2-7; D possibly corresponds to TRBD1 (5 bases). From germline, CDR1 is SGHAT and CDR2 FQDESV (reference sequence). The CDR3 length is 14 residues. Trimming stripped 0 bases from V and 4 bases from J, with 10 bases between. In DNA form, the CDR3 reads TGTGCCAGCAGCTTAGCGGAGACAGTATACGAGCAGTACTTC. Its protein product is CASSLAETVYEQYF.

This clone appeared once. The chain has TRBV2 and TRBJ1-1; 7 bases match TRBD1. CDR3 length equals 14 residues. Germline V gene sequence: CDR1 SNHLY, CDR2 FYNNEI. V was clipped by 9 bases and J by 8 bases; unmatched bases: 15. CDR3 in amino acids: CARSTGKKTSEAFF. CDR3 nucleotides: TGTGCCAGGTCGACAGGGAAGAAGACCTCGGAAGCTTTCTTT.

V gene TRBV7-9 combines with J gene TRBJ2-7; TRBD2 agrees at 7 bases. The junction had 6 bases not matched to a gene; V was cut back by 1 base and J by 3 bases. The CDR3 extends over 15 amino acids. Germline CDR1 and CDR2: SEHNR and FQNEAQ (reference sequence). The DNA of the CDR3 is TGTGCCAGCAGCTTAGGCGGGGGAAACCTCTACGAGCAGTACTTC. This codes for CASSLGGGNLYEQYF.

The chain combines TRBV6-4 with TRBJ1-6; perhaps TRBD1 as D (6 bases). CDR3 length: 20 residues. V lost 2 bases, J lost 6 bases, and 26 bases lay in between. Germline V gives CDR1 MRHNA, CDR2 SNTAGT. In DNA, the CDR3 is TGTGCCAGCAGTGACAACTCCTTCCCCCTAAGACAGGTTACTAATTCACCCCTCCACTTT. Its protein product is CASSDNSFPLRQVTNSPLHF.

The J gene is TRBJ1-1, the V gene TRBV12-3 or TRBV12-4; D not certain. The CDR3 contains 13 residues. The V end was cut by 3 bases, the J end by 4 bases, with 9 bases between. In nucleotides, the CDR3 is TGTGCCAGCAGTTTGCCCGGGATCACTGAAGCTTTCTTT. Its protein product is CASSLPGITEAFF.

This rearrangement joins TRBV28 to TRBJ2-2; D possibly corresponds to TRBD1 (5 bases). The CDR3 sequence is 15 residues long. V lost 3 bases and J 3 bases, leaving 11 bases between the germline ends. CDR1 is MDHEN, CDR2 SYDVKM, per germline. This chain's CDR3 is CASSLRQGYTGELFF. In nucleotides, the CDR3 is TGTGCCAGCAGTTTGAGGCAGGGCTACACCGGGGAGCTGTTTTTT.